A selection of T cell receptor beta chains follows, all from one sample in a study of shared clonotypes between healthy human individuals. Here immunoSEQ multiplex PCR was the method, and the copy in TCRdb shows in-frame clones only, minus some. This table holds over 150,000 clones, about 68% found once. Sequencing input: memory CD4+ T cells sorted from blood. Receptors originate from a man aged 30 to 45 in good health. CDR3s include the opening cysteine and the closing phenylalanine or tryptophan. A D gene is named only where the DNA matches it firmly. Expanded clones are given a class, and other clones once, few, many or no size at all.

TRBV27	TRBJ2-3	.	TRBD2	CASSFGLAGPDTQYF	TGTGCCAGCAGTTTTGGACTAGCGGGGCCAGATACGCAGTATTTT
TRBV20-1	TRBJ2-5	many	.	CSAGPPSTQYF	TGCAGTGCTGGCCCTCCATCGACCCAGTACTTC
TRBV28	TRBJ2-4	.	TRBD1	CASQIPGQGINIQYF	TGTGCCAGCCAAATCCCGGGACAGGGTATAAACATTCAGTACTTC
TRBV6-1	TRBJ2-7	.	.	CASSDSGQSYEQYF	TGTGCCAGCAGTGATTCTGGACAAAGCTACGAGCAGTACTTC
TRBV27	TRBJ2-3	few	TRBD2	CASGASGSTDTQYF	TGTGCCAGCGGCGCTAGCGGGAGCACAGATACGCAGTATTTT
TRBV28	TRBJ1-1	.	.	CASSLGLGGFAEAFF	TGTGCCAGCAGTTTAGGCCTGGGGGGATTTGCTGAAGCTTTCTTT
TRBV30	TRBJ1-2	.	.	CAWAENYGYTF	TGTGCCTGGGCAGAGAACTATGGCTACACCTTC
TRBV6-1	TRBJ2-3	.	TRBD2	CASSEAGGGEGTDTQYF	TGTGCCAGCAGTGAAGCGGGCGGGGGAGAGGGCACAGATACGCAGTATTTT
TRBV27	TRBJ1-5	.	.	CASSLYRDQPQHF	TGTGCCAGCAGTTTATACAGGGATCAGCCCCAGCATTTT
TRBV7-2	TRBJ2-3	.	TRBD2	CASSFSGTARGTQYF	TGTGCCAGCAGCTTCAGCGGGACTGCCCGAGGTACGCAGTATTTT
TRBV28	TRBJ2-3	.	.	CASSFYRDTQYF	TGTGCCAGCAGTTTTTACCGAGATACGCAGTATTTT
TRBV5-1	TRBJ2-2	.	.	CASSLLVAPGELFF	TGCGCCAGCAGCTTACTAGTGGCCCCCGGGGAGCTGTTTTTT
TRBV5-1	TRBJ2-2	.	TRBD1	CASKGQGASTGELFF	TGCGCCAGCAAGGGACAGGGGGCTAGCACCGGGGAGCTGTTTTTT
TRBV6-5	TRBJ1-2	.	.	CASSQGRGYTF	TGTGCCAGCAGCCAGGGTCGTGGCTACACCTTC